Described below is a single T cell receptor beta chain sequence and its context. Original handling: From reference gene primer amplification, estimates of nucleated cell counts were derived. The assay was immunoSEQ multiplex PCR, and TCRdb's table has in-frame clones only and misses some. V, J and clone size reflect that table, while D and trimming were determined from the DNA. This repertoire shows roughly 76,000 clones, approximately 90% found once; its top ten account for 8.3%. This specimen belongs to a study of blood T cell repertoires in COVID-19. Study overall: Sites across the United States, Italy and Spain contributed samples from acute and convalescent COVID-19. T cells, B-cell-depleted T cells, or PBMCs provided the cDNA or gDNA that served as material.

Sequencing input: peripheral blood. This clonotype was obtained from a young man with acute or convalescent COVID-19.

CDR3: CASSLTGGRGISNQPQHF. The CDR3 DNA reads TGTGCCAGCAGCCTGACAGGGGGCAGGGGTATTAGCAATCAGCCCCAGCATTTT. The genes are TRBV5-6 and TRBJ1-5; 10 bases are a match to TRBD1. V shed 4 bases and J 0 bases; nucleotides not matched to a gene: 10. The CDR3 is 18 residues long. Per germline, CDR1 SGHDT and CDR2 YYEEEE.